The rows below give T cell receptor beta chains drawn from one sample of a study of cytomegalovirus exposure and HLA in healthy donors. Sequencing was performed with immunoSEQ multiplex PCR; in TCRdb, only in-frame clones are kept and a portion is missing. Of approximately 200,000 clones in the sample, about three quarters were seen once. Specimen: PBMCs. The receptors here all came from a man aged 40-50 years in good health and CMV-seronegative. Each CDR3 is given with its conserved first and last residue. Each record gives: D gene, clone size, V gene, J gene, CDR3 DNA, CDR3 protein. The D gene is left open where the match is weak. The size entry is marked missing in some rows and otherwise reads once, few, many or a size class.

TRBD1,-,TRBV6-4,TRBJ1-5,TGTGCCAGCAGTGCCCCGACCAGGACAGGTCGCCAGCCCCAGCATTTT,CASSAPTRTGRQPQHF
TRBD2,-,TRBV11-2,TRBJ2-7,TGTGCCAGCAGCGCAAACAGCGGGAGCTACGAGCAGTACTTC,CASSANSGSYEQYF
-,-,TRBV28,TRBJ2-5,TGTGCCAGCAGCCCCCAACAGGGTTCCCAAGAGACCCAGTACTTC,CASSPQQGSQETQYF
TRBD1,-,TRBV10-3,TRBJ2-2,TGTGCCATCACTGGACAGGCCTCGAACACCGGGGAGCTGTTTTTT,CAITGQASNTGELFF
-,-,TRBV4-2,TRBJ2-7,TGTGCCAGCAGCCAGAACAGGGTCTACGAGCAGTACTTC,CASSQNRVYEQYF
TRBD1,-,TRBV27,TRBJ1-6,TGTGCCAGCAGTGAGGACAGGGCTACTTCACCCCTCCACTTT,CASSEDRATSPLHF
TRBD1,-,TRBV7-9,TRBJ2-6,TGTGCCAGCAGCACCCGGACAGGTATGAGTGGGGCCAACGTCCTGACTTTC,CASSTRTGMSGANVLTF
-,once,TRBV7-9,TRBJ1-6,TGTTCCAGCAGCTTATCCAGGGGAGCTTCACCCCTCCACTTT,CSSSLSRGASPLHF
-,-,TRBV12-5,TRBJ1-1,TGTGCTAGTGGTTTCAATCCCGACAGAAAGAACACTGAAGCTTTCTTT,CASGFNPDRKNTEAFF
TRBD1,-,TRBV10-3,TRBJ1-1,TGTGCCATCAGTGTCAAACCGACAGGGGGCACTGAAGCTTTCTTT,CAISVKPTGGTEAFF
TRBD1,once,TRBV5-1,TRBJ1-3,TGCGCCAGCAGCTTGACAGGGGGCCCTTCCTCTGGAAACACCATATATTTT,CASSLTGGPSSGNTIYF
TRBD1,-,TRBV19,TRBJ2-7,TGTGCCAGTAGTATCCGGACAGGATCCTACGAGCAGTACTTC,CASSIRTGSYEQYF
-,-,TRBV5-6,TRBJ1-1,TGTGCCAGCAGCCACCGAACAGGTGGGGGCCCGATGAACACTGAAGCTTTCTTT,CASSHRTGGGPMNTEAFF
-,-,TRBV18,TRBJ1-1,TGTGCCAGCTCAGACGGGGGGGTCACTGAAGCTTTCTTT,CASSDGGVTEAFF
TRBD1,-,TRBV9,TRBJ2-2,TGTGCCAGCAGCCCCTATACCGGGACAGCTCGGGGGGAGCTGTTTTTT,CASSPYTGTARGELFF
TRBD1,few,TRBV5-8,TRBJ1-3,TGTGCCAGCAGGCTGACAGGGGCTAACACCATATATTTT,CASRLTGANTIYF
TRBD2,-,TRBV18,TRBJ2-3,TGTGCCAGCTCAACAAGGACTAGCGGGAGAGGGGATACGCAGTATTTT,CASSTRTSGRGDTQYF
-,-,TRBV7-9,TRBJ1-5,TGTGCCAGCAGCTTAGTCGGGGGGGGTAGCAATCAGCCCCAGCATTTT,CASSLVGGGSNQPQHF
-,-,TRBV28,TRBJ1-4,TGTGCCAGCTTGGGAGTAACTAATGAAAAACTGTTTTTT,CASLGVTNEKLFF
-,-,TRBV27,TRBJ1-1,TGTGCCAGCAGTTTAAGCCGACTAAGGGAAGCTTTCTTT,CASSLSRLREAFF
TRBD1,-,TRBV18,TRBJ1-6,TGTGCCAGCTCACCATTCCGGGACAGGGGACCCTATAATTCACCCCTCCACTTT,CASSPFRDRGPYNSPLHF
TRBD2,-,TRBV2,TRBJ2-7,TGTGCCAGCAGAAGAGCTAGCGGAGGGGAGCAGTACTTC,CASRRASGGEQYF
-,-,TRBV6-1,TRBJ2-1,TGTGCCAGCAGTGAAGCGCGAAATGAGCAGTTCTTC,CASSEARNEQFF
-,-,TRBV5-4,TRBJ2-3,TGTGCCAGCAGCCATGGCACAGATACGCAGTATTTT,CASSHGTDTQYF
TRBD1,once,TRBV7-9,TRBJ2-1,TGTTCCAGCAGCTTAGGGACAGGGGGCAAGAAGGACAATGAGCAGTTCTTC,CSSSLGTGGKKDNEQFF
TRBD1,-,TRBV2,TRBJ1-4,TGTGCCAGCTGCATTAGGGGACAGAATGAAAAACTGTTTTTT,CASCIRGQNEKLFF
-,-,TRBV4-2,TRBJ2-7,TGTGCCAGCAGCCAAGAAACAGCCAGCGGGTTGTACGAGCAGTACTTC,CASSQETASGLYEQYF
TRBD2,-,TRBV4-2,TRBJ2-1,TGTGCCAGCAGCCAAGGGCAGGCGGGAGGGTACAATGAGCAGTTCTTC,CASSQGQAGGYNEQFF
-,-,TRBV15,TRBJ2-3,TGTGCCACCAGCAGCATGGATACGCAGTATTTT,CATSSMDTQYF
-,-,TRBV5-1,TRBJ2-1,TGCGCCAGCAGCTTGAACCAGGGTACCTACAATGAGCAGTTCTTC,CASSLNQGTYNEQFF
-,-,TRBV4-1,TRBJ1-1,TGCGCCAGCAGCCAAGGGTCGAAGAGCACTGAAGCTTTCTTT,CASSQGSKSTEAFF
-,-,TRBV19,TRBJ2-3,TGTGCCAGTAGTCCGAGGAGAAGGCAGGGGCTCACAGATACGCAGTATTTT,CASSPRRRQGLTDTQYF
-,-,TRBV27,TRBJ2-2,TGTGCCAGCAGTCTTGCGAACACCGGGGAGCTGTTTTTT,CASSLANTGELFF
-,-,TRBV5-6,TRBJ2-5,TGTGCCAGCAGCTACGGGACTCCCAAAGAGACCCAGTACTTC,CASSYGTPKETQYF
-,once,TRBV5-1,TRBJ2-1,TGCGCCAGCAGGTGGCGGGAAACGCAGTTCTTC,CASRWRETQFF
TRBD2,-,TRBV19,TRBJ2-5,TGTGCCAGTAGTACCCTAGCGGGAGAAAAAGAGACCCAGTACTTC,CASSTLAGEKETQYF